A single T cell receptor (beta chain) is shown here with its context. This specimen belongs to a study of blood T cell repertoires in COVID-19. Study context: Samples of COVID-19 (acute and convalescent) were obtained from the United States, Italy and Spain.

Clones were sequenced by immunoSEQ multiplex PCR, and TCRdb holds only the in-frame ones, with some missing. The sample records over 200,000 clones, 75% to 90% being singletons. V dropped 0 bases and J dropped 7 bases, with 12 bases sitting between them. The CDR3 contains 14 residues. CDR1 is MGHRA, CDR2 YSYEKL, per germline. The sequencing input was PBMCs or T cells enriched from blood (not recorded which). The chain has TRBV4-1 and TRBJ1-1; D uncertain. The receptor's source is a man aged 35 to 55 who had recovered from COVID-19. Here the CDR3 reads CASSQDSMGREAFF. The CDR3 DNA reads as TGCGCCAGCAGCCAAGATTCGATGGGCCGTGAAGCTTTCTTT.